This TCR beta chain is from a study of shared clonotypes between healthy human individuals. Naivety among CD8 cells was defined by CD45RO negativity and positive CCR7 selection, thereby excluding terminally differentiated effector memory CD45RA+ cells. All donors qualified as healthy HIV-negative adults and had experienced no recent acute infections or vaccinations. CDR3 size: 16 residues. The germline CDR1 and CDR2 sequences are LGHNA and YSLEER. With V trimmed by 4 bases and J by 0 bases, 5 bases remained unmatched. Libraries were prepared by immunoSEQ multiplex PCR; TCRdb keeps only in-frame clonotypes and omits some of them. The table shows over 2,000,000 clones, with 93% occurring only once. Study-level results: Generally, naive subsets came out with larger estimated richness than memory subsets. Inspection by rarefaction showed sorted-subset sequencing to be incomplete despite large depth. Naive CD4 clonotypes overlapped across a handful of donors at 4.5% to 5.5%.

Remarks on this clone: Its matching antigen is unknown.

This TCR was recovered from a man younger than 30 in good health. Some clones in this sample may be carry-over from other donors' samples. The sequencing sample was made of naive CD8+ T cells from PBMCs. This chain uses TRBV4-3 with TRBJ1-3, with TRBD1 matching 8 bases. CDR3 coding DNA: TGCGCCAGCAGCCCCGGGACAGGTTCCTCTGGAAACACCATATATTTT. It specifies CASSPGTGSSGNTIYF.